This TCR beta chain was documented in a study of T cells in Graves' hyperthyroidism and ophthalmopathy. This clonotype has ten or more counts. The antigen remains unidentified. Whole-study results and caveats: Most thyroid clonotypes expanded above 0.001 appeared in blood too.

J gave up 4 bases and V 3 bases, and 9 bases lay outside the gene matches. From germline, CDR1 is DFQATT and CDR2 SNEGSKA (reference sequence). The CDR3 runs 15 residues. Newly diagnosed hyperthyroidism patients aged 18 to 65 years had disease lasting under 2 months. From RNA transcripts, TCR beta CDR3 regions were amplified. Initially, a first-round RT-PCR of the TCR CDR3 employed the HTBI primer set. Each CDR3 protein gets one entry after TCRdb re-called the multiplex PCR reads with MiXCR. The sample has some 770,000 distinct CDR3 sequences, 15% to 20% seen once. The rearrangement links TRBV20-1 to TRBJ2-7, with TRBD2 matching 10 bases. The source is a man younger than 35 with Graves' hyperthyroidism. Sequenced material: blood. This CDR3 reads CSASPLAGVRYEQYF. Written as DNA, the CDR3 is TGCAGTGCTAGCCCTCTAGCGGGAGTCCGGTACGAGCAGTACTTC.